The clone carrying this TCR delta chain was seen a handful of times. This probably arose from a read error, given a far larger clone one base away. This same CDR3 is encoded by further DNA sequences in the sample. This sample is part of a study of γδ T cells in repeated Plasmodium falciparum infection. Overall study context: The natural-infection arm compared Malian children under seasonal malaria with matched Australian children.

This CDR3 region has 16 residues. From germline, CDR1 is TSWWSYY and CDR2 QGS. V dropped 3 bases and J dropped 0; count of bases not matched to a gene: 5. Bulk repertoires came from Vgamma9/Vdelta2+ or Vdelta2-negative gammadelta T cells flow-sorted from PBMC. TCRdb ran CATT on the multiplex PCR reads. The sample includes under 60,000 delta-chain clones, around 1.6% of them seen just once. This TCR was sampled from a pool of human donors (malaria-infected and uninfected, not separated). This chain uses TRDV1 with TRDJ1, with 9 bases aligning to TRDD3. Sequencing was done on a sample of gamma-delta T cells from blood. The CDR3 bases are TGTGCTCTTGGGGAGCCGGGGATACGGAACACCGATAAACTCATCTTT. Translation gives CALGEPGIRNTDKLIF.